This T cell receptor (beta chain) originates from a study of blood T cells in healthy people across ages (dated by TCRdb to the mid-2010s). Concerning the study at large: In model experiments, roughly one uniquely barcoded TCR beta cDNA molecule per two T cells was captured by template switching. Age-related changes in TCR beta repertoire diversity were measured in the study by deep sequencing normalized with unique cDNA molecular identifiers. The donors were divided into four age groups: young (average 16 years), middle-aged (almost 40), aged (approximately 62) and long-lived (about 90). To avoid experimental bias, donors of different ages were randomly spread across the sequencing lanes. Two additional independent replicas of 1 million unique cDNA reads from the same blood draw were analyzed for two donors (one aged 18 to 30 and one aged 80 or older).

Broad study findings and their caveats: Bulk unsorted PBMC profiling prevented conclusive comparison of naive and antigen-experienced compartments. Donor CMV infection status was unknown, potentially confounding age-related changes in expanded clonotypes. The long-lived group showed more naive CD4+ T cells, fewer expanded clones and increased TCR diversity than the aged group, suggesting age selection. As age increased, observed TCR beta diversity per million T cells dropped in a roughly linear way, and a significant reduction was already evident by age about 36. Total diversity estimates from one million sequenced T cells were considered lower bounds and underestimates. Observed TCR beta diversity correlated strongly with the percentage of naive T cells measured by flow cytometry.

Library preparation was by 5' RACE. TCRdb shows the sequencer as Illumina HiSeq 2500. The second PCR ran for roughly 7 to 12 cycles and used a J-beta primer mix along with a sample-barcoded 5' primer. A template-switch 5' adaptor carrying 12 random nucleotides introduced a unique molecular identifier onto each TCR beta cDNA molecule. Each sample yielded at least 2.5 million CDR3-containing paired-end reads. All of the RNA was converted into first-strand cDNA using the Mint cDNA synthesis kit, with a TRBC-specific oligonucleotide serving as the primer. All cDNA was treated with uracil-DNA glycosylase and then went through a first 18-cycle PCR with the universal primers M1SS and BC2_uni_R. The authors processed their data as follows. For normalization, 1 million high-quality reads, each with a distinct molecular identifier, were randomly selected from each sample. Reads with shared molecular identifiers were discarded instead of being binned into consensus sequences. MiTCR, set to a Q25 quality threshold and the strictest error-elimination algorithm, was used for CDR3 identification, clonotype clustering and error correction. A nonparametric unseen species model using Euler transformation provided a lower-bound estimate of total TCR beta diversity. TCRdb trimmed the raw reads at Q25, called clones with MiXCR and kept productive beta chains. Each entry is one CDR3 protein sequence, shown with its most common DNA and genes. Clone size and V and J calls follow TCRdb, not the original study. The sample table lists around 650,000 distinct CDR3 sequences, roughly 30% of them with a count of one. 15% of the sample belongs to the ten largest clones.

The CDR3 numbers 15 residues from cysteine through phenylalanine. The only DNA kept is the CDR3, 45 bases in frame from the first base. CDR1 and CDR2, looked up from the germline V gene, are LGHNA and YSLEER. The V and J ends are trimmed by 3 bases and 3 bases, leaving 13 bases between them. This clonotype appeared many times. Its target antigen remains unknown. Base qualities are not provided; no much larger clone lies one nucleotide away. Donors were 39 systemically healthy Caucasian individuals from Russia aged 6 to 90 years. About 10 milliliters of peripheral blood were collected from each donor into EDTA-treated Vacutainer tubes. Ficoll-Paque density-gradient centrifugation was used to isolate PBMCs, with at least 6.5 million obtained per sample. Trizol reagent was used to extract total RNA from PBMCs, with at least 5.5 micrograms per sample. For every donor, flow cytometry on a PBMC aliquot measured the percentage of naive CD45RAhigh/CD27high T cells.

Here the chain combines TRBV4-3 and TRBJ2-3; the D segment could be TRBD1, given 5 matching bases. The source of this sequence is a woman over 75 in good health. Donor details come from another sample of the same person, matched by shared clones. Sequenced sample: blood. The CDR3 protein is CASSQHRLGTDTQYF. The bases are TGCGCCAGCAGCCAGCACAGGCTCGGGACAGATACGCAGTATTTT.